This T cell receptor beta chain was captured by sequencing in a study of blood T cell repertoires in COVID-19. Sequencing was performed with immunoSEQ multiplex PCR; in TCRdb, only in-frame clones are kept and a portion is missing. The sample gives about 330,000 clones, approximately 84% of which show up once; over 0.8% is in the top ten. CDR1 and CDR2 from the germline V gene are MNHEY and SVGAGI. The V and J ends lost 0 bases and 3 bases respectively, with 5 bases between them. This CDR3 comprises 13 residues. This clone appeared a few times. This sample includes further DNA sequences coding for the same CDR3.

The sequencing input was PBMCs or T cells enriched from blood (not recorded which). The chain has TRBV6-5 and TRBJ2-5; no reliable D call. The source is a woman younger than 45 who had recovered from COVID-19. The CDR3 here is CASSYSPKETQYF. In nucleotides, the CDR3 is TGTGCCAGCAGTTACTCCCCTAAAGAGACCCAGTACTTC.